One and the same sample provided the 19 T cell receptor beta chains below, sequenced in a study of CD8 T cells in Susac syndrome. With random hexamers, roughly 0.5 to 1 ug RNA was reverse transcribed. TCRdb analysed the immunoSEQ multiplex PCR reads with MiXCR anew, one entry per CDR3 protein. The sample lists over 150,000 distinct CDR3 sequences, under 95% occurring once. Sequencing used CD4+ T cells from PBMCs. These receptors were collected from a human donor with multiple sclerosis.

As DNA, the CDR3 is TGTGCCAGCAGCTTGGACCCTTATAGCAATCAGCCCCAGCATTTT. Translating gives CASSLDPYSNQPQHF. This sequence joins TRBV5-4 and TRBJ1-5; the D is unclear. This CDR3 contains 15 residues. Germline V gives CDR1 SGHNT, CDR2 YYREEE (reference sequence). Trimming took off 0 bases at V and 0 bases at J, with 7 bases between the two ends.

CDR3 DNA sequence: TGTGCCAGCAGTCCCGGGACAGCGTCTGATAACTATGGCTACACCTTC. Its translation is CASSPGTASDNYGYTF. The rearrangement uses TRBV28 and TRBJ1-2; 7 nucleotides agree with TRBD1. The CDR3 loop spans 16 amino acids. Germline V gene data show CDR1 as MDHEN and CDR2 as SYDVKM. The ends lost 5 bases at V and 1 base at J; junction bases unmatched: 10.

This clonotype came up a few times. The chain links TRBV12-3 or TRBV12-4 to TRBJ2-5; D might be TRBD2 (6 bases). The CDR3 runs to 12 residues. The V end lost 5 bases, the J end lost 5 bases, and 9 bases lay between the germline ends. CDR3 amino acids: CASSTSSETQYF. The CDR3 DNA reads as TGTGCCAGCAGTACTAGCTCGGAGACCCAGTACTTC.

V and J are TRBV5-5 and TRBJ1-5; no clear D. CDR1 and CDR2 from the germline V gene are SGHKS and YYEKEE (reference sequence). V was clipped by 4 bases and J by 3 bases, with 17 bases between them. CDR3 length: 16 amino acids. This chain's CDR3 is CASSRVGPENNQPQHF. The CDR3 DNA reads TGTGCCAGCAGCCGGGTTGGGCCGGAAAACAATCAGCCCCAGCATTTT.

This chain uses TRBV27 with TRBJ1-1, with TRBD1 matching over 9 bases. The ends lost 3 bases at V and 9 bases at J; junction bases unmatched: 5. This CDR3 has 13 residues. CDR1 MNHEY and CDR2 SMNVEV come from the germline V gene (reference sequence). The CDR3 coding sequence is TGTGCCAGCAGTTTCCGGGACAGGGATCAAGCTTTCTTT. Its translation: CASSFRDRDQAFF.

This rearrangement joins TRBV19 to TRBJ1-5; D ambiguous. CDR3 size: 14 residues. The V end lost 2 bases, the J end lost 3 bases, and 8 bases lay between the germline ends. CDR1 is LNHDA and CDR2 is SQIVND in the germline V gene (reference sequence). This CDR3 reads CASSITGINQPQHF. In DNA form, the CDR3 reads TGTGCCAGTAGTATAACTGGGATCAATCAGCCCCAGCATTTT.

In DNA form, the CDR3 reads TGTGCCAGCAGGGGCGATATCGGGAGTCAGGAAAATGAGCAGTTCTTC. This translates into CASRGDIGSQENEQFF. This rearrangement joins TRBV5-4 to TRBJ2-1; D may be TRBD2 (6 bases). There are 16 residues in the CDR3. CDR1 SGHNT and CDR2 YYREEE come from the germline V gene (reference sequence). The germline V and J ends were trimmed by 5 bases and 7 bases, with 22 bases remaining between them.

This clonotype was seen a few times. The rearrangement links TRBV6-6 to TRBJ2-5, with 7 nucleotides matching TRBD1. CDR1 and CDR2 from the germline V gene are MNHNY and SVGAGI (reference sequence). There are 15 residues in the CDR3. With 2 bases clipped from V and 3 bases from J, the junction kept 6 bases outside the gene matches. The CDR3 DNA reads as TGTGCCAGCAGTTACACGGGACAGTCTAAAGAGACCCAGTACTTC. Its protein product is CASSYTGQSKETQYF.

This clonotype showed up just once. Here the CDR3 reads CAWSRRVGEQYF. The CDR3 DNA is TGTGCCTGGAGTCGGAGGGTGGGCGAGCAGTACTTC. V and J are TRBV30 and TRBJ2-7; D may be TRBD2 (6 bases). The CDR3 spans 12 residues. Deletions cut 2 bases from V and 6 bases from J, with 11 bases between. Germline loops: CDR1 GTSNPN, CDR2 SVGIG (reference sequence).

This clonotype is a singleton in its sample. The chain carries TRBV30 and TRBJ1-3; D uncertain. Looked up from germline, CDR1 is GTSNPN and CDR2 is SVGIG (reference sequence). V lost 6 bases and J lost 5, with 11 bases in between. The CDR3 consists of 12 residues. CDR3 sequence: CACSASRNTIYF. The CDR3 nucleotides read TGTGCCTGCTCAGCCTCGAGAAACACCATATATTTT.

J is TRBJ2-1 and V is TRBV7-3; D gene ambiguous. Trimming cost V 5 bases and J 7 bases, with 12 bases left between them. Germline lookup yields CDR1 SGHTA and CDR2 FQGTGA. The CDR3 is 13 residues long. CDR3 loop: CASSPSHSNEQFF. The CDR3 DNA follows: TGTGCCAGCAGCCCTTCCCACTCGAATGAGCAGTTCTTC. The entire variable domain, with the rest obtained from reference TRBV7-3 and TRBJ2-1, is as follows: GAGVSQTPSNKVTEKGKYVELRCDPISGHTALYWYRQSLGQGPEFLIYFQGTGAADDSGLPNDRFFAVRPEGSVSTLKIQRTERGDSAVYLCASSPSHSNEQFFGPGTRLTVL.

This chain connects TRBV29-1 to TRBJ2-5, with 9 nucleotides matching TRBD2. The ends lost 3 bases at V and 7 bases at J; junction bases unmatched: 6. The CDR3 runs 13 residues. Germline V gene lookup returns CDR1 SQVTM and CDR2 ANQGSEA. The DNA of the CDR3 is TGCAGCGTTGATACGCGGGGGGGGACGACCCAGTACTTC. Protein product: CSVDTRGGTTQYF. Full variable domain (outside the CDR3, taken from reference TRBV29-1 and TRBJ2-5): SAVISQKPSRDICQRGTSLTIQCQVDSQVTMMFWYRQQPGQSLTLIATANQGSEATYESGFVIDKFPISRPNLTFSTLTVSNMSPEDSSIYLCSVDTRGGTTQYFGPGTRLLVL.

The chain joins TRBV5-1 to TRBJ2-3; TRBD1 matches 8 bases. The V segment lost 4 bases and the J segment 6 bases; nucleotides outside the gene matches: 7. From germline, CDR1 is SGHRS and CDR2 YFSETQ. The CDR3 spans 14 residues. In nucleotides, the CDR3 is TGCGCCAGCAGCCCGGGACAGGAAGGGGATACGCAGTATTTT. Its protein is CASSPGQEGDTQYF.

The V and J genes are TRBV12-3 or TRBV12-4 and TRBJ2-3; 12 nucleotides line up with TRBD2. V shed 6 bases and J 3 bases; nucleotides not matched to a gene: 4. CDR3 length equals 15 residues. The CDR3 here is CASRPTSGRTDTQYF. The CDR3 bases are TGTGCCAGCAGGCCTACTAGCGGGAGGACAGATACGCAGTATTTT.

The gene calls are TRBV20-1 and TRBJ1-2, with D possibly matching TRBD1 (5 bases). CDR1 and CDR2 (germline): DFQATT, SNEGSKA (reference sequence). Trimming took off 6 bases at V and 2 bases at J, with 16 bases between the two ends. This CDR3 contains 14 residues. CDR3 in DNA: TGCAGTGCCAATAGTGGGGGAGCGAACTATGGCTACACCTTC. Translation gives CSANSGGANYGYTF.

The chain uses TRBV5-1 and TRBJ2-1, with a weak D call TRBD2 (7 bases). V was clipped by 7 bases and J by 6 bases, with 14 bases between them. Germline V gives CDR1 SGHRS, CDR2 YFSETQ. The CDR3 extends over 13 amino acids. This CDR3 is CASGGDNANEQFF. The CDR3 coding sequence is TGCGCCAGCGGGGGGGACAACGCCAATGAGCAGTTCTTC.

The chain has TRBV6-5 and TRBJ2-7, with 9 bases aligning to TRBD1. This CDR3 has 15 amino acids. Germline CDR1 is MNHEY and CDR2 is SVGAGI. V was pared by 6 bases and J by 4 bases, with 10 bases of the junction left unmatched. This CDR3 is CASSLSDRGVYEQYF. CDR3 coding DNA: TGTGCCAGCAGCCTATCTGACAGGGGGGTTTACGAGCAGTACTTC.

DNA for the CDR3: TGCAGTGCTGCAGGGGGCTTATTGTACGAGCAGTACTTC. As protein: CSAAGGLLYEQYF. The J gene is TRBJ2-7, the V gene TRBV20-1; TRBD1 matches at 8 bases. In germline, CDR1 is DFQATT, CDR2 SNEGSKA (reference sequence). The CDR3 consists of 13 residues. Germline trimming cut 5 bases from V and 4 bases from J; bases unmatched to any gene: 7.

The rearrangement joins TRBV6-2 or TRBV6-3 to TRBJ2-7, with D hard to call. V shed 9 bases and J shed 0 bases, with 12 bases lying between them. CDR1 and CDR2 from the germline V gene are MNHEY and SVGEGT. This CDR3 has 13 amino acids. CDR3 bases: TGTGCCAGAAGGAAGTCTGACTCCTACGAGCAGTACTTC. Translation: CARRKSDSYEQYF.